Listed below are T cell receptor beta chains from one sample, sequenced in a study of CD8 T cells in ankylosing spondylitis. TCRdb analysed the 5' RACE reads with MiXCR anew, one entry per CDR3 protein. The sample records more than 150,000 distinct CDR3 sequences, 18% being singletons. Sequenced: blood, either unsorted or a sorted T cell fraction (not recorded which). These receptor sequences come from a male donor under 30 with ankylosing spondylitis or in good health (not recorded which). CDR3s include the opening cysteine and the closing phenylalanine or tryptophan. D genes are given only for firm matches. The size field is filled for only some rows; it gives once, few, many or a size class.

>many|TRBV21-1|.|TRBJ2-6
CASSLRQESSGANVLTF
TGTGCCAGCAGCTTACGACAGGAGAGCTCTGGGGCCAACGTCCTGACTTTC
>many|TRBV5-6|.|TRBJ2-2
CASSFRDFHTGELFF
TGTGCCAGCAGCTTTCGGGACTTTCACACCGGGGAGCTGTTTTTT
>many|TRBV6-5|.|TRBJ2-3
CASRGAGMVDTQYF
TGTGCCAGCAGAGGGGCAGGGATGGTAGATACGCAGTATTTT
>.|TRBV20-1|TRBD2|TRBJ2-1
CSAASTSGGYNEQFF
TGCAGTGCTGCTTCGACTAGCGGGGGGTACAATGAGCAGTTCTTC
>many|TRBV20-1|.|TRBJ2-2
CSARDGHSYGELFF
TGCAGTGCTAGAGATGGGCACAGCTACGGGGAGCTGTTTTTT
>.|TRBV29-1|.|TRBJ2-7
CSVEDRDEQYF
TGCAGCGTTGAAGATAGGGACGAGCAGTACTTC
>many|TRBV12-3/TRBV12-4|TRBD2|TRBJ2-7
CASSQTGTSGEQYF
TGTGCCAGCAGCCAAACCGGGACTAGCGGCGAGCAGTACTTC
>many|TRBV7-9|TRBD1|TRBJ2-1
CASSPDRGSYNEQFF
TGTGCCAGCAGTCCCGACAGGGGCTCCTACAATGAGCAGTTCTTC
>many|TRBV20-1|TRBD2|TRBJ2-1
CSARGSGRVPYNEQFF
TGCAGTGCTAGAGGTAGCGGGAGGGTCCCCTACAATGAGCAGTTCTTC
>.|TRBV12-3/TRBV12-4|.|TRBJ1-6
CASSSPLHF
TGTGCCAGCAGTTCACCCCTCCACTTT
>many|TRBV6-4|TRBD2|TRBJ2-3
CASSDSGRATDTQYF
TGTGCCAGCAGTGATAGCGGGAGGGCTACAGATACGCAGTATTTT
>.|TRBV29-1|.|TRBJ2-3
CSVTGQAGGDTQYF
TGCAGCGTTACCGGACAGGCCGGGGGAGATACGCAGTATTTT
>many|TRBV12-3/TRBV12-4|.|TRBJ1-5
CASSSPYQPQHF
TGTGCCAGCAGCTCCCCGTATCAGCCCCAGCATTTT
>many|TRBV4-3|.|TRBJ2-2
CASSPRVWPLTGELFF
TGCGCCAGCAGCCCACGTGTTTGGCCCTTGACCGGGGAGCTGTTTTTT
>many|TRBV14|TRBD2|TRBJ2-3
CASSPGLAGGDTQYF
TGTGCCAGCAGCCCGGGACTAGCGGGAGGAGATACGCAGTATTTT
>.|TRBV13|.|TRBJ2-7
CASSLSGRQISYEQYF
TGTGCCAGCAGCCTCTCGGGACGGCAGATCTCCTACGAGCAGTACTTC
>.|TRBV29-1|.|TRBJ2-5
CSVVPWSPQETQYF
TGCAGCGTTGTTCCTTGGTCACCACAAGAGACCCAGTACTTC
>many|TRBV5-1|.|TRBJ1-1
CASSLVGVRNTEAFF
TGCGCCAGCAGCTTGGTAGGGGTTCGGAACACTGAAGCTTTCTTT
>.|TRBV6-6|TRBD1|TRBJ2-4
CASSYGQGNKNIQYF
TGTGCCAGCAGTTACGGACAGGGGAACAAAAACATTCAGTACTTC
>few|TRBV4-3|TRBD1|TRBJ2-1
CASSQDWGTGSTDEQFF
TGCGCCAGCAGCCAAGATTGGGGGACAGGGAGTACAGATGAGCAGTTCTTC
>many|TRBV5-1|.|TRBJ2-2
CASSFRVQAANTGELFF
TGCGCCAGCAGCTTCAGGGTACAAGCTGCGAACACCGGGGAGCTGTTTTTT
>.|TRBV7-6|.|TRBJ2-3
CASSLDPPGATDTQYF
TGTGCCAGCAGTTTGGACCCACCAGGAGCCACAGATACGCAGTATTTT
>.|TRBV27|.|TRBJ2-2
CASRHGGDRAVLTGELFF
TGTGCCAGCAGACACGGGGGGGACAGGGCCGTCTTAACCGGGGAGCTGTTTTTT
>many|TRBV5-1|TRBD1|TRBJ2-7
CASRTGTGSYEQYF
TGCGCCAGCCGCACCGGGACAGGGAGCTACGAGCAGTACTTC
>many|TRBV12-3/TRBV12-4|.|TRBJ2-7
CATSVLARSYEQYF
TGTGCCACCAGCGTGCTAGCGCGGTCCTACGAGCAGTACTTC
>many|TRBV10-3|.|TRBJ1-1
CAIRLDEGNTEAFF
TGTGCCATCAGACTCGACGAGGGGAACACTGAAGCTTTCTTT
>few|TRBV5-1|TRBD2|TRBJ2-1
CASSLVAGGPNEQFF
TGCGCCAGCAGCTTGGTGGCGGGAGGACCTAATGAGCAGTTCTTC
>many|TRBV25-1|TRBD1|TRBJ1-1
CASSVGTGAEAFF
TGTGCCAGCAGTGTCGGGACAGGGGCTGAAGCTTTCTTT
>once|TRBV15|.|TRBJ2-3
CATRSSSALGTDTQYF
TGTGCCACCCGCAGTTCGTCAGCGTTGGGCACAGATACGCAGTATTTT
>many|TRBV29-1|TRBD2|TRBJ2-1
CSVDGRAGDPYNEQFF
TGCAGCGTTGATGGGAGAGCGGGAGACCCCTACAATGAGCAGTTCTTC
>.|TRBV19|TRBD1|TRBJ1-5
CASSPGQGSNQPQHF
TGTGCCAGTAGTCCCGGACAGGGAAGCAATCAGCCCCAGCATTTT
>many|TRBV24-1|.|TRBJ2-1
CATSDLQGAVGNEQFF
TGTGCCACCAGTGATCTTCAGGGAGCTGTCGGCAATGAGCAGTTCTTC
>many|TRBV20-1|.|TRBJ1-3
CSASARRSGNTIYF
TGCAGTGCTAGCGCCAGGCGCTCTGGAAACACCATATATTTT
>many|TRBV4-1|.|TRBJ2-3
CASSGTLTDTQYF
TGCGCCAGCTCCGGGACTCTGACAGATACGCAGTATTTT
>many|TRBV7-8|.|TRBJ2-3
CASSSIETTDTQYF
TGTGCCAGCAGCTCGATCGAAACAACAGATACGCAGTATTTT
>many|TRBV7-2|.|TRBJ2-1
CASSRTGNEQFF
TGTGCCAGCAGCCGGACGGGGAATGAGCAGTTCTTC
>few|TRBV11-2|TRBD2|TRBJ2-5
CASSSGTSGSGTQYF
TGTGCCAGCAGCTCCGGGACTAGCGGCTCGGGGACCCAGTACTTC
>many|TRBV7-9|TRBD2|TRBJ2-1
CASSPTTSGVYNEQFF
TGTGCCAGCAGCCCCACCACTAGCGGGGTCTACAATGAGCAGTTCTTC
>many|TRBV5-1|.|TRBJ1-1
CASRGNTNTEAFF
TGCGCCAGCAGGGGTAACACGAACACTGAAGCTTTCTTT
>many|TRBV7-8|TRBD2|TRBJ2-1
CASSPSGGTSIGDEQFF
TGTGCCAGCAGCCCCTCCGGGGGGACTAGTATTGGCGATGAGCAGTTCTTC
>.|TRBV7-9|TRBD2|TRBJ2-3
CASGPLAGGTDTQYF
TGTGCCAGCGGCCCACTAGCGGGCGGCACAGATACGCAGTATTTT
>.|TRBV4-1|TRBD2|TRBJ2-3
CASSQEGTNLYF
TGCGCCAGCAGCCAAGAGGGGACTAACCTGTATTTT
>many|TRBV10-3|.|TRBJ1-3
CAISEVFGPGRSGPGNTIYF
TGTGCCATCAGTGAGGTATTTGGGCCAGGGAGAAGTGGGCCTGGAAACACCATATATTTT
>.|TRBV7-2|TRBD2|TRBJ2-3
CASCSGVSDTQYF
TGTGCCAGCTGTAGCGGGGTCTCAGATACGCAGTATTTT
>.|TRBV2|TRBD2|TRBJ2-5
CASRAGLGFGQETQYF
TGTGCCAGCAGGGCGGGACTAGGTTTTGGTCAAGAGACCCAGTACTTC
>many|TRBV7-8|TRBD2|TRBJ2-1
CASSPTSGRYNEQFF
TGTGCCAGCAGCCCGACTAGCGGGAGGTACAATGAGCAGTTCTTC
>few|TRBV11-3|.|TRBJ2-1
CASSLGHNYNEQFF
TGTGCCAGCAGCCTGGGACACAACTACAATGAGCAGTTCTTC
>many|TRBV12-3/TRBV12-4|.|TRBJ2-5
CASKNWGPWETQYF
TGTGCCAGCAAAAACTGGGGCCCTTGGGAGACCCAGTACTTC